These T cell receptor beta chains were read from a single sample in a study of T cells expressing NK-cell markers. TCRdb re-called the 5' RACE reads and gives one entry per CDR3 protein, without DNA. The sample has about 150,000 distinct CDR3 sequences, and its top ten clones hold around 35%. The sequenced sample consisted of blood T cells: a sorted CD56 or NKG2C T cell subset, CD4+ or CD8+ T cells, or bulk PBMC T cells (not recorded which). These receptors all stem from a woman in her forties or fifties in good health. Each CDR3 is given with its conserved first and last residue. The order of the fields is J gene, V gene, CDR3 protein.

TRBJ1-1	TRBV12-3/TRBV12-4	CASSLEGQGDTEAFF
TRBJ2-7	TRBV4-1	CASSQDREKQYF
TRBJ1-6	TRBV6-2/TRBV6-3	CASTLQGGNSPLHF
TRBJ2-7	TRBV10-1	CASSENEGTRSYEQYF
TRBJ2-1	TRBV10-2	CASRGGSPVEQFF
TRBJ2-5	TRBV7-9	CASSARDGRETQYF
TRBJ2-7	TRBV2	CASMRSSYEQYF
TRBJ2-7	TRBV10-3	CATGTVTYEQYF
TRBJ2-1	TRBV9	CASSPGQDYNEQFF
TRBJ2-5	TRBV5-6	CASSLTNYKSGTQYF
TRBJ2-7	TRBV21-1	CATPEGPYGQYF
TRBJ1-2	TRBV20-1	CSAPGGYGYTF
TRBJ1-5	TRBV7-9	CASSLSSGGSQPQHF
TRBJ1-1	TRBV7-9	CASSDDRPPAEAFF
TRBJ2-1	TRBV19	CASKLTSGGNNEQFF
TRBJ1-2	TRBV29-1	CSANEGALGYTF
TRBJ2-3	TRBV5-5	CASSRGQGTYTDTQYF
TRBJ1-5	TRBV4-1	CASSQPGVGQPQHF
TRBJ1-2	TRBV4-1	CASSQIAVANYGYTF
TRBJ2-3	TRBV27	CASSLSTGKGTDTQYF
TRBJ1-2	TRBV12-3/TRBV12-4	CASSPRDRGYDTF
TRBJ2-7	TRBV27	CASSLSGGALSYEQYF
TRBJ1-5	TRBV3-1	CASSHTRNSNQPQHF
TRBJ2-5	TRBV7-9	CASSSGSLQETQYF
TRBJ2-2	TRBV2	CASSGSGGHRAGELFF
TRBJ1-1	TRBV6-5	CASKSLQGRRGYEAFF